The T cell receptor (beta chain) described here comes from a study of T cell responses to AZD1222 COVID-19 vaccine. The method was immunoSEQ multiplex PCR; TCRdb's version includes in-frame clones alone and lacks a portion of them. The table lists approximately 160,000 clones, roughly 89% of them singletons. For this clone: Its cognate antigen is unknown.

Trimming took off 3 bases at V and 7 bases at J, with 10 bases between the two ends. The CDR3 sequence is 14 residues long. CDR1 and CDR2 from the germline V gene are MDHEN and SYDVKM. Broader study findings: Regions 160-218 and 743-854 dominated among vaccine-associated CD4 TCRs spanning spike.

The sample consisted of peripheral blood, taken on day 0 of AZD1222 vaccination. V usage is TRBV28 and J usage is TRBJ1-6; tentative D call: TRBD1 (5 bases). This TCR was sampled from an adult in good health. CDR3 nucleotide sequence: TGTGCCAGCAGTTTCGGGACGGAGAATTCACCCCTCCACTTT. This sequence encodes CASSFGTENSPLHF.